This record looks at one TCR beta chain sequence and its context. Alongside a J-beta primer mix, a sample-barcoded 5' primer served in a second PCR lasting roughly 7 to 12 cycles. TCRdb itself ran the 5' RACE reads through MiXCR, one entry per CDR3 protein. The data hold roughly 720,000 distinct CDR3 sequences, with around half observed a single time. The CDR3 runs 14 residues. Deletions cut 7 bases from V and 3 bases from J, with 16 bases between. The data belong to a study of blood T cells in healthy people across ages. Study-wide background: There was about one barcoded beta molecule captured by template switching per two T cells.

The sequenced sample was blood. The origin of this receptor is a man older than 75 in good health. The chain couples TRBV12-3 or TRBV12-4 to TRBJ2-7; perhaps TRBD2 as D (5 bases). CDR3 sequence reads: CASNPRTEDYEQYF. As DNA, the CDR3 is TGTGCCAGCAATCCCCGGACGGAGGACTACGAGCAGTACTTC.